This is a list of T cell receptor beta chains from one sample in a study of T cells after yellow fever vaccination. TCRdb reprocessed the 5' RACE reads with MiXCR, giving one entry per CDR3 protein. The sample holds about 340,000 distinct CDR3 sequences, 3% to 4.5% seen once. The material sequenced was PBMCs, taken 5 days after the yellow fever booster vaccination. These TCRs come from a man aged 18 to 35 who received the YFV17D yellow fever vaccine. Each CDR3 is given with its conserved first and last residue. The order of the fields is clone size, D gene, V gene, J gene, CDR3 protein, CDR3 DNA. D genes are given only for firm matches. Clone size is shown for a subset of rows, as once, few, many or a class of expanded clone.

>few|-|TRBV20-1|TRBJ2-2
CSAHGVGAGELFF
TGCAGTGCTCATGGGGTTGGGGCCGGGGAGCTGTTTTTT
>few|-|TRBV9|TRBJ1-1
CASSVGAKNTEAFF
TGTGCCAGCAGCGTAGGAGCCAAGAACACTGAAGCTTTCTTT
>-|-|TRBV6-6|TRBJ2-1
CASSSTTFPEQFF
TGTGCCAGCAGTTCGACGACTTTTCCTGAGCAGTTCTTC
>many|-|TRBV5-1|TRBJ1-6
CASSFGGFRTQLSSYNSPLHF
TGCGCCAGCAGCTTCGGAGGGTTTCGTACACAACTAAGCTCCTATAATTCACCCCTCCACTTT
>many|-|TRBV28|TRBJ2-3
CASSSPGYTDTQYF
TGTGCCAGCAGTTCCCCGGGGTACACAGATACGCAGTATTTT
>many|TRBD2|TRBV2|TRBJ2-5
CATTPGLASETQYF
TGTGCCACCACCCCGGGACTAGCTTCGGAGACCCAGTACTTC
>few|-|TRBV4-3|TRBJ1-1
CASSPSPTALNTEAFF
TGCGCCAGCAGCCCATCCCCGACAGCTCTGAACACTGAAGCTTTCTTT
>-|TRBD1|TRBV6-2/TRBV6-3|TRBJ1-5
CASSYWDSSQPQHF
TGTGCCAGCAGTTACTGGGACAGCAGTCAGCCCCAGCATTTT
>few|-|TRBV4-3|TRBJ2-3
CASSQDTRTDTQYF
TGCGCCAGCAGCCAAGATACTCGCACAGATACGCAGTATTTT
>few|TRBD1|TRBV5-5|TRBJ1-6
CASSLTTGNNSPLHF
TGTGCCAGCAGCTTGACGACAGGGAATAATTCACCCCTCCACTTT
>many|-|TRBV20-1|TRBJ1-1
CSANRDRGNTEAFF
TGCAGTGCCAACAGGGACCGAGGGAACACTGAAGCTTTCTTT
>many|TRBD1|TRBV3-1|TRBJ1-4
CASSLTGYYEKLFF
TGTGCCAGCAGCTTGACAGGGTACTACGAAAAACTGTTTTTT
>-|TRBD1|TRBV20-1|TRBJ2-1
CSASHTTGGSNNEQFF
TGCAGTGCTAGCCACACCACAGGGGGGTCTAACAATGAGCAGTTCTTC